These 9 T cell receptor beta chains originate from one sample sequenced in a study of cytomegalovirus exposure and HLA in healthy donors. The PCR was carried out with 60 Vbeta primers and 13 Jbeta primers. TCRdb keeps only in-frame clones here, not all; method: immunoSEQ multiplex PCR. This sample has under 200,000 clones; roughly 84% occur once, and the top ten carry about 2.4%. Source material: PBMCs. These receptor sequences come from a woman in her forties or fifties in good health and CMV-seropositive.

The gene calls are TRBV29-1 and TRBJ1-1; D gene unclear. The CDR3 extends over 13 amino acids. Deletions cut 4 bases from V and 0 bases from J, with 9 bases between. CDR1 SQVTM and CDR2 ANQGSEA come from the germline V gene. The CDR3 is CSVAVTVNTEAFF. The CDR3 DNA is TGCAGCGTTGCCGTAACAGTGAACACTGAAGCTTTCTTT.

CDR3 nucleotide sequence: TGTGCCAGCAGCTTGGGGACTGGCAATCAGCCCCAGCATTTT. The encoded protein is CASSLGTGNQPQHF. This chain joins TRBV5-8 and TRBJ1-5, with D uncertain. The germline V gene has CDR1 SGHTS and CDR2 YDEGEE. V lost 0 bases and J 2 bases, leaving 6 bases between the germline ends. This CDR3 region has 14 residues.

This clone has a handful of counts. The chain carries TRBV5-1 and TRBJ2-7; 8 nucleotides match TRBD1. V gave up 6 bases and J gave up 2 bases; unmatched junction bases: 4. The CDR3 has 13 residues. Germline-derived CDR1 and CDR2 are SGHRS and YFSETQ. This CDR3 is CASKTGVTYEQYF. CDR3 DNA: TGCGCCAGCAAGACAGGGGTTACCTACGAGCAGTACTTC.

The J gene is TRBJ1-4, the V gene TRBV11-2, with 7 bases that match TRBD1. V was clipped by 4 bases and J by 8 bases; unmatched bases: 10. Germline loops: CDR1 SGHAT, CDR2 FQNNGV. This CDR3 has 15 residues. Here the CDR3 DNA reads TGTGCCAGCAGCTCCACAGGGGAAGTGGAGGAAAAACTGTTTTTT. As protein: CASSSTGEVEEKLFF. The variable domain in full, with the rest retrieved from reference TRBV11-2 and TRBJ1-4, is EAGVAQSPRYKIIEKRQSVAFWCNPISGHATLYWYQQILGQGPKLLIQFQNNGVVDDSQLPKDRFSAERLKGVDSTLKIQPAKLEDSAVYLCASSSTGEVEEKLFFGSGTQLSVL.

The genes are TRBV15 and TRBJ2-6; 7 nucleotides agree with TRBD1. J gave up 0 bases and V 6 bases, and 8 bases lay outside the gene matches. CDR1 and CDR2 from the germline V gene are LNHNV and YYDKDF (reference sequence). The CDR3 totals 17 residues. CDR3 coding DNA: TGTGCCACCAGTCAGACAGGGCTTAGCTCTGGGGCCAACGTCCTGACTTTC. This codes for CATSQTGLSSGANVLTF.

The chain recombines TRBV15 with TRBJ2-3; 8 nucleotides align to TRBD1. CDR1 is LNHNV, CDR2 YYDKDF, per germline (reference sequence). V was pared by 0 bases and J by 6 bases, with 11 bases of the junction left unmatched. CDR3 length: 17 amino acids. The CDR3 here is CATSRDLGPGGDDTQYF. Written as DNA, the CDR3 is TGTGCCACCAGCAGAGATTTGGGGCCAGGGGGCGACGATACGCAGTATTTT.

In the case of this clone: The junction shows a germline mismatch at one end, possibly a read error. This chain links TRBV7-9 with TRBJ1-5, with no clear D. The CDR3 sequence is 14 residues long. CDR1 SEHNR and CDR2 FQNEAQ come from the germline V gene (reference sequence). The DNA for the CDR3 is TGTGCGAGCACGGCCGCTCAGGGCAATCAGCCCCAGCATTTT. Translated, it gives CASTAAQGNQPQHF.

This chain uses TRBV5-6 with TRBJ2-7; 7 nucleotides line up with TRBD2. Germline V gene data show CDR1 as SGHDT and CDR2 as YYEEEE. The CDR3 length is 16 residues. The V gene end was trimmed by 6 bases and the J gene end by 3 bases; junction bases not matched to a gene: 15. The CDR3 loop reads CASTPRRSSGLYEQYF. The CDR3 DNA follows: TGTGCCAGCACCCCCCGACGTTCTAGCGGCCTCTACGAGCAGTACTTC. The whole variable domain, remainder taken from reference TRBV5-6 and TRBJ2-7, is DAGVTQSPTHLIKTRGQQVTLRCSPKSGHDTVSWYQQALGQGPQFIFQYYEEEERQRGNFPDRFSGHQFPNYSSELNVNALLLGDSALYLCASTPRRSSGLYEQYFGPGTRLTVT.

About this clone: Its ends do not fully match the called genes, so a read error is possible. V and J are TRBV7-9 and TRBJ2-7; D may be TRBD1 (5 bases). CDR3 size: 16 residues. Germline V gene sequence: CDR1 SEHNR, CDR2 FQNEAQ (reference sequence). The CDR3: CSSSLILTGLSYEQYF. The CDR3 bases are TGTTCCAGCAGCTTAATCCTTACAGGCCTCTCCTACGAGCAGTACTTC.